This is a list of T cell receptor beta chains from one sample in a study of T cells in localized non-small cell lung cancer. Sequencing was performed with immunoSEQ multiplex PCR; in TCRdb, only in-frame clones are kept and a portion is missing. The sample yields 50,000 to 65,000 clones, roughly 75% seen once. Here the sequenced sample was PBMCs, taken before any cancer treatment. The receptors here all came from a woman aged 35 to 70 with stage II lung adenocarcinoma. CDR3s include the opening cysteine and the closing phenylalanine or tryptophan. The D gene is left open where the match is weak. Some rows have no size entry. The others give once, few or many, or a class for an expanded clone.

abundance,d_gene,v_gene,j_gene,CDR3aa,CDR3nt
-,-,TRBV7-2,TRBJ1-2,CASSLYPRDTIRYGYTF,TGTGCCAGCAGCTTATACCCCCGGGACACCATCAGATATGGCTACACCTTC
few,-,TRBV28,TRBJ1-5,CASSVAGASNQPQHF,TGTGCCAGCAGTGTGGCAGGGGCCAGCAATCAGCCCCAGCATTTT
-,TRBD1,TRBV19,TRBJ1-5,CASSWTGGIYSNQPQHF,TGTGCCAGTTCCTGGACAGGGGGCATTTATAGCAATCAGCCCCAGCATTTT
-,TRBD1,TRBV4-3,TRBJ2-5,CASSQLRDRQETQYF,TGCGCCAGCAGCCAACTCCGGGACAGGCAAGAGACCCAGTACTTC
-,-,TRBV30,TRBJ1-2,CAWSVQGSYGYTF,TGTGCCTGGAGTGTACAGGGCTCCTATGGCTACACCTTC
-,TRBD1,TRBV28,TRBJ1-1,CASSSHRGTEAFF,TGTGCCAGCAGTTCCCACAGGGGGACTGAAGCTTTCTTT
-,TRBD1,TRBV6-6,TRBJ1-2,CASSYSAGGSGYTF,TGTGCCAGCAGTTACTCGGCAGGGGGTAGTGGCTACACCTTC
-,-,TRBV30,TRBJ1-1,CAWSVRRAGKAEAFF,TGTGCCTGGAGTGTACGGCGCGCCGGCAAGGCTGAAGCTTTCTTT
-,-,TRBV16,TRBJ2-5,CASSQSRQETQYF,TGTGCCAGCAGCCAATCCAGGCAAGAGACCCAGTACTTC
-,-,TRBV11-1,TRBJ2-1,CASSLVGDNEQFF,TGTGCCAGCAGCTTAGTAGGGGACAATGAGCAGTTCTTC
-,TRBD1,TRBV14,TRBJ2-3,CASSLTPGQGTDTQYF,TGTGCCAGCAGCCTTACGCCGGGACAGGGGACAGATACGCAGTATTTT
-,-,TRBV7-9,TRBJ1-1,CASSQAPGANTEAFF,TGTGCCAGCAGCCAAGCTCCAGGGGCGAACACTGAAGCTTTCTTT
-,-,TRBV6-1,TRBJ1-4,CASSPGPGNEKLFF,TGTGCCAGCAGCCCGGGACCCGGTAATGAAAAACTGTTTTTT
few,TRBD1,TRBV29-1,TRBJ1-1,CSVGPHQGGMNTEAFF,TGCAGCGTTGGACCCCATCAAGGGGGCATGAACACTGAAGCTTTCTTT
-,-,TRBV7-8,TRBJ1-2,CASSLGRGYTF,TGTGCCAGCAGCCTAGGACGTGGCTACACCTTC
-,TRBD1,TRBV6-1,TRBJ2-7,CASSEYGQGVAEQYF,TGTGCCAGCAGTGAATACGGGCAGGGGGTGGCCGAGCAGTACTTC
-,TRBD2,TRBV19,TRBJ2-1,CASSPTRWGGVGNEQFF,TGTGCCAGTAGCCCGACACGGTGGGGGGGAGTGGGAAATGAGCAGTTCTTC
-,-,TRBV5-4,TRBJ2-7,CASSPRDRLYEQYF,TGTGCCAGCAGCCCGCGGGACAGACTCTACGAGCAGTACTTC
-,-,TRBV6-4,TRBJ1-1,CASSEQLNTEAFF,TGTGCCAGCAGTGAACAGCTGAACACTGAAGCTTTCTTT
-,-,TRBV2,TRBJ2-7,CASAQRAEAYEQYF,TGTGCCAGCGCCCAAAGGGCGGAGGCCTACGAGCAGTACTTC
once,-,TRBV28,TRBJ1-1,CAIYSGGAEAFF,TGTGCCATCTACAGTGGGGGGGCTGAAGCTTTCTTT
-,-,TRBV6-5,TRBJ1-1,CASSDSRRDTEAFF,TGTGCCAGCAGTGACTCGAGGAGGGACACTGAAGCTTTCTTT
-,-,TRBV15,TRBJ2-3,CATSRDKNTDTQYF,TGTGCCACCAGCAGAGATAAGAACACAGATACGCAGTATTTT
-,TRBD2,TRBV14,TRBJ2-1,CASSQGGGWSYNEQFF,TGTGCCAGCAGCCAAGGCGGGGGTTGGTCCTACAATGAGCAGTTCTTC
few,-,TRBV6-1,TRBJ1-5,CASSEDRGQPQHF,TGTGCCAGCAGTGAAGACCGGGGACAGCCCCAGCATTTT
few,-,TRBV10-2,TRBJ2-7,CASTPYRGPYEQYF,TGCGCCAGCACCCCCTACCGGGGGCCATACGAGCAGTACTTC
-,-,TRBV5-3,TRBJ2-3,CARSLRGGPGDTQYF,TGTGCCAGAAGCTTGAGGGGGGGCCCTGGAGATACGCAGTATTTT
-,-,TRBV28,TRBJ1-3,CASSWTVPGNTIYF,TGTGCCAGCAGTTGGACAGTTCCCGGAAACACCATATATTTT
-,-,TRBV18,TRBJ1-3,CASSPQRDSGNTIYF,TGTGCCAGCTCACCACAACGCGACTCTGGAAACACCATATATTTT
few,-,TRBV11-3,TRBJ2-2,CASSQNSGHGELFF,TGTGCCAGCAGCCAAAACTCCGGACACGGGGAGCTGTTTTTT
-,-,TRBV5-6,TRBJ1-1,CASSAGEDTEAFF,TGTGCCAGCAGCGCAGGGGAGGACACTGAAGCTTTCTTT
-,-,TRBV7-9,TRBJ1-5,CASSFQRNQPQHF,TGTGCCAGCAGCTTCCAGAGGAATCAGCCCCAGCATTTT
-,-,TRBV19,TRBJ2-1,CASSINWDSNNEQFF,TGTGCCAGTAGTATAAATTGGGACTCAAACAATGAGCAGTTCTTC
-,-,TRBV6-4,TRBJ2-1,CASSDPGTVLWEQFF,TGTGCCAGCAGTGACCCTGGGACTGTTCTATGGGAGCAGTTCTTC
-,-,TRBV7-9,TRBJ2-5,CASSPFDQETQYF,TGTGCCAGCAGCCCCTTCGACCAAGAGACCCAGTACTTC
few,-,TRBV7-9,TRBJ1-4,CASSSATNEKLFF,TGTGCCAGCAGCAGTGCAACTAATGAAAAACTGTTTTTT
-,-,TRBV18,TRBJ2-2,CASSPQDSRNTGELFF,TGTGCCAGCTCGCCCCAGGACAGTCGTAACACCGGGGAGCTGTTTTTT
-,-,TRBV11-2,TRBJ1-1,CASRPRTLGTEAFF,TGTGCCAGCAGACCCAGGACCCTGGGCACTGAAGCTTTCTTT
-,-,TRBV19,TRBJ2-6,CASSSAYSGANVLTF,TGTGCCAGTAGTTCCGCCTACTCTGGGGCCAACGTCCTGACTTTC
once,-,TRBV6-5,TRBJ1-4,CASSLGAEPGAEKLFF,TGTGCCAGCAGTTTAGGGGCCGAACCCGGCGCTGAAAAACTGTTTTTT